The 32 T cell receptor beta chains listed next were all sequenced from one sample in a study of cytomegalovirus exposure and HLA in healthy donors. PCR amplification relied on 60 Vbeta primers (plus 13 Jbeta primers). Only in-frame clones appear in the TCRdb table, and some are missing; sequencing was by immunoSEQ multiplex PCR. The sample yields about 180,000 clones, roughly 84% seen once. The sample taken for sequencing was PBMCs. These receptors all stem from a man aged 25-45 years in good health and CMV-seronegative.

CDR3 region: CASSFGDYSLNEQFF. In DNA form, the CDR3 reads TGTGCCAGCAGCTTCGGAGACTATTCTTTAAATGAGCAGTTCTTC. This rearrangement joins TRBV5-8 to TRBJ2-1; possible D gene TRBD2, 5 bases. The CDR3 covers 15 residues. The V gene lost 2 bases and the J gene lost 7 bases, with 16 bases spanning the gap. CDR1 is SGHTS, CDR2 YDEGEE, per germline.

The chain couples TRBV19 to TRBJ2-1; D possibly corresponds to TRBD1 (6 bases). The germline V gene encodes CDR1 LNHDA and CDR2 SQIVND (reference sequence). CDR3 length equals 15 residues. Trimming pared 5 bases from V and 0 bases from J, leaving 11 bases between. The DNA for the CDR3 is TGTGCCAGTAGTGAGGCGGACAGCTCCTACAATGAGCAGTTCTTC. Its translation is CASSEADSSYNEQFF. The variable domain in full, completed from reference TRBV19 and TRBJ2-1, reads DGGITQSPKYLFRKEGQNVTLSCEQNLNHDAMYWYRQDPGQGLRLIYYSQIVNDFQKGDIAEGYSVSREKKESFPLTVTSAQKNPTAFYLCASSEADSSYNEQFFGPGTRLTVL.

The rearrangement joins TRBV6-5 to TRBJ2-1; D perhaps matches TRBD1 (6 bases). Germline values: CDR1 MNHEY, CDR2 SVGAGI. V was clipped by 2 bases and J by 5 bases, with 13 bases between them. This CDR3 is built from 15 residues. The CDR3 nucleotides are TGTGCCAGCAGTTACCACCTCAACAGGGACAATGAGCAGTTCTTC. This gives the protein CASSYHLNRDNEQFF.

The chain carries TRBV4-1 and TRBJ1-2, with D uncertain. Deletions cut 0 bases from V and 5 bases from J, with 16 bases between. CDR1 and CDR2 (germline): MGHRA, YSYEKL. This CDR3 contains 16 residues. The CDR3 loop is CASSQDPGNSIYGYTF. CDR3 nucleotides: TGCGCCAGCAGCCAAGATCCGGGGAATAGTATTTATGGCTACACCTTC.

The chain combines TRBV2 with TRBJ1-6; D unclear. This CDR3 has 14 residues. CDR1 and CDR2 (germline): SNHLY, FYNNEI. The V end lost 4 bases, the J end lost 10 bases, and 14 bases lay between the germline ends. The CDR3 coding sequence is TGTGCCAGCAGTGTGGAGAGAGTGGAATCACCCCTCCACTTT. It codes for CASSVERVESPLHF. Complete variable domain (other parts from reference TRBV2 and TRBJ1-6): EPEVTQTPSHQVTQMGQEVILRCVPISNHLYFYWYRQILGQKVEFLVSFYNNEISEKSEIFDDQFSVERPDGSNFTLKIRSTKLEDSAMYFCASSVERVESPLHFGNGTRLTVT.

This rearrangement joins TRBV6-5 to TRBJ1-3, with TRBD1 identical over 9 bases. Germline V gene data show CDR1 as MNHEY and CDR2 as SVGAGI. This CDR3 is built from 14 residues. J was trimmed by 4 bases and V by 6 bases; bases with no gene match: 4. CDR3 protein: CASRVDRGGNTIYF. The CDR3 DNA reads TGTGCCAGCAGAGTGGACAGGGGCGGAAACACCATATATTTT.

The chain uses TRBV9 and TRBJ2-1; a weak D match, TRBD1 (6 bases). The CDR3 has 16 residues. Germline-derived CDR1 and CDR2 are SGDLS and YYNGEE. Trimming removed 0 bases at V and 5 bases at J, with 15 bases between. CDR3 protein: CASSVAGGQKHNEQFF. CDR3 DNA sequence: TGTGCCAGCAGCGTAGCGGGTGGACAGAAGCACAATGAGCAGTTCTTC.

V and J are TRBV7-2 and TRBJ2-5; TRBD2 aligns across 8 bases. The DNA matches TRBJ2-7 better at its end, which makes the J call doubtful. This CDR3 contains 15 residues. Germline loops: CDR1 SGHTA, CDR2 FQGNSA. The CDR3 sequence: CASSYAAGVSPEQYF. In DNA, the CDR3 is TGTGCCAGCAGCTACGCAGCGGGAGTCTCCCCCGAGCAGTACTTC.

CDR3 sequence (DNA): TGTGCCAGCAGCTTGGTTCTAGCGGGAGTCTACGAGCAGTACTTC. Protein product: CASSLVLAGVYEQYF. The chain has TRBV5-6 and TRBJ2-7; 10 bases are shared with TRBD2. The length of the CDR3 is 15 residues. Germline loops: CDR1 SGHDT, CDR2 YYEEEE. V gave up 0 bases and J gave up 3 bases; unmatched junction bases: 3.

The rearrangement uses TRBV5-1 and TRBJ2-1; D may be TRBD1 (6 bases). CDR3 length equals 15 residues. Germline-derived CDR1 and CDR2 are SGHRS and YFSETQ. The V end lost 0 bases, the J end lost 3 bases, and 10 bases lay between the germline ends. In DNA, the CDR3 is TGCGCCAGCAGCTTGGTCAGGGGCCTCTACAATGAGCAGTTCTTC. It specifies CASSLVRGLYNEQFF. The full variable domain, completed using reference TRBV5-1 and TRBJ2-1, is KAGVTQTPRYLIKTRGQQVTLSCSPISGHRSVSWYQQTPGQGLQFLFEYFSETQRNKGNFPGRFSGRQFSNSRSEMNVSTLELGDSALYLCASSLVRGLYNEQFFGPGTRLTVL.

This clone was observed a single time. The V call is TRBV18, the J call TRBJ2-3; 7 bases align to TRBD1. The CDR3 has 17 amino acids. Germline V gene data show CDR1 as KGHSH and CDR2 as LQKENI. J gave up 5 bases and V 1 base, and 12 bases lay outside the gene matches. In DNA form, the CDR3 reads TGTGCCAGCTCACCACTCTCAGGACAGGCCCCAGGAGATACGCAGTATTTT. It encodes CASSPLSGQAPGDTQYF.

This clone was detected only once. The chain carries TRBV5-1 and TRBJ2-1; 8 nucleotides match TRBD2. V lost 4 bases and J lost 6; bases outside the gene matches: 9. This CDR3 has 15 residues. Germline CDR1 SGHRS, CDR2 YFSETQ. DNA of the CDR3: TGCGCCAGCAGCATTCGAGCGGGGGCCCTCAATGAGCAGTTCTTC. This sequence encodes CASSIRAGALNEQFF.

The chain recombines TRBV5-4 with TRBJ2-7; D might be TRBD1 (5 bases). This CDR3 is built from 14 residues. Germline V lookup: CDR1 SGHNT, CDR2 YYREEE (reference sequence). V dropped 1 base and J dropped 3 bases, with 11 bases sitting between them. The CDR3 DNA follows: TGTGCCAGCAGCTTGAACCAGGGTATCTACGAGCAGTACTTC. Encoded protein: CASSLNQGIYEQYF.

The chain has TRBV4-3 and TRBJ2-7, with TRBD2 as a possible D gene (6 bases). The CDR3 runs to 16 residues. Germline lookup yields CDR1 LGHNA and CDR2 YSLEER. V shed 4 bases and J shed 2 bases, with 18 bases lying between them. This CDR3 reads CASSPSFGGVPYEQYF. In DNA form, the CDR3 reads TGCGCCAGCAGCCCAAGCTTCGGCGGGGTCCCCTACGAGCAGTACTTC.

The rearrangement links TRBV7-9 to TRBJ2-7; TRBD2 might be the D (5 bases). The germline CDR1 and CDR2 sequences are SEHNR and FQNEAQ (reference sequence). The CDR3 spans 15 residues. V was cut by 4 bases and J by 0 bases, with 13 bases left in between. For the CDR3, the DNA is TGTGCCAGCAGCTCGGACCCCGGGATCTCCTACGAGCAGTACTTC. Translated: CASSSDPGISYEQYF.

The CDR3 here is CASSAGTAQETQYF. In DNA, the CDR3 is TGTGCCAGCAGTGCCGGGACAGCACAAGAGACCCAGTACTTC. This chain connects TRBV6-5 to TRBJ2-5; 7 nucleotides line up with TRBD1. The CDR3 is 14 residues long. Trimming removed 5 bases from V and 2 bases from J; junction bases left unmatched: 5. Germline lookup yields CDR1 MNHEY and CDR2 SVGAGI.

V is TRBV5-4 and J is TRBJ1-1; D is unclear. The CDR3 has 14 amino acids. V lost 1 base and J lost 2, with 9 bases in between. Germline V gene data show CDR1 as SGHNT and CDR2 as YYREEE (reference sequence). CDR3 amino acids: CASSLSGSNTEAFF. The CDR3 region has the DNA TGTGCCAGCAGCTTGAGCGGATCCAACACTGAAGCTTTCTTT.

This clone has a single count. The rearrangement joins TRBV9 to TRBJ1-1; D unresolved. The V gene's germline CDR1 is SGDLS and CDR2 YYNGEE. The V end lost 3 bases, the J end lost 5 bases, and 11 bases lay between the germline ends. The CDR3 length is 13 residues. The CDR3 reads CASSDAMRTEAFF. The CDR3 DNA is TGTGCCAGCAGCGATGCCATGAGGACTGAAGCTTTCTTT.

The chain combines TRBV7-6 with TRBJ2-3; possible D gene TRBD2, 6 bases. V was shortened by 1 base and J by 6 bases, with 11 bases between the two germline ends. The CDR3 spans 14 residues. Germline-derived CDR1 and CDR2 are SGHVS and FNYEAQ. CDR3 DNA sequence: TGTGCCAGCAGCTTAGGCGGGGTCCCCGATACGCAGTATTTT. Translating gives CASSLGGVPDTQYF. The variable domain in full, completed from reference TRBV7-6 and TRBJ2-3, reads GAGVSQSPRYKVTKRGQDVALRCDPISGHVSLYWYRQALGQGPEFLTYFNYEAQQDKSGLPNDRFSAERPEGSISTLTIQRTEQRDSAMYRCASSLGGVPDTQYFGPGTRLTVL.

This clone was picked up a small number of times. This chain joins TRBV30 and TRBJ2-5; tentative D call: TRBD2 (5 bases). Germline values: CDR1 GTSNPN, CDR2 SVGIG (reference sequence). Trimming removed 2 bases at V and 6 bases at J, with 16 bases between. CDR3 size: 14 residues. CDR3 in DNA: TGTGCCTGGAGTCTCCCCTGGGGAGAGAAGACCCAGTACTTC. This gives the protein CAWSLPWGEKTQYF.

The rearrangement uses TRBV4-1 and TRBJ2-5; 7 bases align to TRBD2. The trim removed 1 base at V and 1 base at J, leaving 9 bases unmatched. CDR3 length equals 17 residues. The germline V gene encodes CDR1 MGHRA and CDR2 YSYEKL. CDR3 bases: TGCGCCAGCAGCCAAGGGTCTGTAGCGGGCCTCCAAGAGACCCAGTACTTC. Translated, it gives CASSQGSVAGLQETQYF.

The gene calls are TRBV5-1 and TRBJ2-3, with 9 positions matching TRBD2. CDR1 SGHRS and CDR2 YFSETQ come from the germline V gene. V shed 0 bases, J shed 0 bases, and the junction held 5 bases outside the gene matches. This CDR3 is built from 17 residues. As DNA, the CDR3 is TGCGCCAGCAGCTTGGGGCCGACTAGCGGAAGCACAGATACGCAGTATTTT. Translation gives CASSLGPTSGSTDTQYF.

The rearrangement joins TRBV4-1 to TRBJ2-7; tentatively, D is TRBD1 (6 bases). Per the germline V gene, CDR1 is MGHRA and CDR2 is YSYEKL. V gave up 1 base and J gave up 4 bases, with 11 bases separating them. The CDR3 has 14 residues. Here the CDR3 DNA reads TGCGCCAGCAGCCAAGTTATGCAGGGGTACGAGCAGTACTTC. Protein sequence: CASSQVMQGYEQYF.

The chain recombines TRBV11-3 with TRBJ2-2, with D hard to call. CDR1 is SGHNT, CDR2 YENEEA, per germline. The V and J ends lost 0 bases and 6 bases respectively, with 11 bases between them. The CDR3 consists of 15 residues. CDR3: CASSLDEVRAGELFF. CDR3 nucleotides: TGTGCCAGCAGCTTAGATGAGGTTCGGGCCGGGGAGCTGTTTTTT.

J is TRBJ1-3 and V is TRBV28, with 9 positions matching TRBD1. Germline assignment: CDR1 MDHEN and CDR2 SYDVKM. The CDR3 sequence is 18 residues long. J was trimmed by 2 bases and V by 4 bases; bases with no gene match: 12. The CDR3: CASSSGGQGSDTGNTIYF. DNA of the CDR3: TGTGCCAGCAGTTCAGGGGGACAGGGCAGTGATACTGGAAACACCATATATTTT.

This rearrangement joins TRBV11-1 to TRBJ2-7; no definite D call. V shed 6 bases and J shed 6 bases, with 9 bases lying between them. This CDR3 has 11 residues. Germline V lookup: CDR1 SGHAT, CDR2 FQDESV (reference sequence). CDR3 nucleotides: TGTGCCAGCAGTAGTCTCCTCGAGCAGTACTTC. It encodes CASSSLLEQYF.

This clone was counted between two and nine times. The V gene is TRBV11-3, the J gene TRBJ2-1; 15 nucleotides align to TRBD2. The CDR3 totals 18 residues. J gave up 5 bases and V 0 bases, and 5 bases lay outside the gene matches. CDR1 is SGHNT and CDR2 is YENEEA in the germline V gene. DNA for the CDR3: TGTGCCAGCAGCTTAGAAGGGACTAGCGGGAGGTTCCACAATGAGCAGTTCTTC. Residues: CASSLEGTSGRFHNEQFF.

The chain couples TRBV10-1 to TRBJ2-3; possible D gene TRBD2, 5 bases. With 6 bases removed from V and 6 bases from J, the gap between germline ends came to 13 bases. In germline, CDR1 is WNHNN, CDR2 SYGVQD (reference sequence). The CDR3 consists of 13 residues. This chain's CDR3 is CASRAPRGDTQYF. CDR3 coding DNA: TGCGCCAGCAGGGCCCCACGAGGGGATACGCAGTATTTT.

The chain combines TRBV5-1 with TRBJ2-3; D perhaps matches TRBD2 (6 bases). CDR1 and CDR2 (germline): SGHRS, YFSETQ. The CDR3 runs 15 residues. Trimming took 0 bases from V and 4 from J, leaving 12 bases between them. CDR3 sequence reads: CASSLVAGGPDTQYF. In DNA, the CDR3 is TGCGCCAGCAGCTTGGTGGCCGGGGGTCCAGATACGCAGTATTTT.

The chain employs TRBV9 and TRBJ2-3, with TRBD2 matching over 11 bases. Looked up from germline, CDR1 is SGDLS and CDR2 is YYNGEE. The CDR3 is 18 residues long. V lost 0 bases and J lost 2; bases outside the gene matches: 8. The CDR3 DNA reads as TGTGCCAGCAGCGTAGCACTAGCGGGAGTTAATCCCACAGATACGCAGTATTTT. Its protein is CASSVALAGVNPTDTQYF.

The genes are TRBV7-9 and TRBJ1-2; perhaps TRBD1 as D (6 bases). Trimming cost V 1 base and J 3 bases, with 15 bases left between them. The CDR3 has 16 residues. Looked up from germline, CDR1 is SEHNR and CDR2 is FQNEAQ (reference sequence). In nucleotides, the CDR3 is TGTGCCAGCAGCTTAGTTCGGGGGGCGAATCACTATGGCTACACCTTC. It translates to CASSLVRGANHYGYTF.

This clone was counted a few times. CDR3 in amino acids: CASSWQVTGELFF. The CDR3 DNA follows: TGTGCCAGCAGCTGGCAAGTTACCGGGGAGCTGTTTTTT. This sequence joins TRBV13 and TRBJ2-2; D is uncertain. V was pared by 4 bases and J by 5 bases, with 8 bases between. The germline V gene has CDR1 PRHDT and CDR2 FYEKMQ (reference sequence). The CDR3 sequence is 13 residues long. The complete variable domain, with remaining parts taken from reference TRBV13 and TRBJ2-2, reads AAGVIQSPRHLIKEKRETATLKCYPIPRHDTVYWYQQGPGQDPQFLISFYEKMQSDKGSIPDRFSAQQFSDYHSELNMSSLELGDSALYFCASSWQVTGELFFGEGSRLTVL.